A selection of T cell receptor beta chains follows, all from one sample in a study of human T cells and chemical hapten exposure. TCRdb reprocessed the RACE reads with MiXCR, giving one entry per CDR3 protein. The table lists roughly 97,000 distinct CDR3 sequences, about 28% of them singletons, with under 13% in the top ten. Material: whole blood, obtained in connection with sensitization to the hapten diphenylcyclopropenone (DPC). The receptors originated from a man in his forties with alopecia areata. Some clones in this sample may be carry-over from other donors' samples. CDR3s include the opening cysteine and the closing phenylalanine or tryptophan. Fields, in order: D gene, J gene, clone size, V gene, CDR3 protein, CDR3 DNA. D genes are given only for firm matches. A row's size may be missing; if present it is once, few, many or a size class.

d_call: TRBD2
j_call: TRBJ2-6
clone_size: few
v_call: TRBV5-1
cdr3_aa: CASSFTGLAASSGANVLTF
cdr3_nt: TGCGCCAGCAGCTTTACGGGACTAGCGGCAAGCTCTGGGGCCAACGTCCTGACTTTC

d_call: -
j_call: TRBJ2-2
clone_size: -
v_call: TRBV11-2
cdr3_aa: CASSAYSTTGELFF
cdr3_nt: TGTGCCAGCAGCGCCTACTCAACCACCGGGGAGCTGTTTTTT

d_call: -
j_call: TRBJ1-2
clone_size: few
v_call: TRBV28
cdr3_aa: CASSLVAGARGYTF
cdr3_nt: TGTGCCAGCAGTTTAGTCGCAGGGGCGCGAGGCTACACCTTC

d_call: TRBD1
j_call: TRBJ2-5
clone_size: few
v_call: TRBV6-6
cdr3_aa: CASASHGTDQETQYF
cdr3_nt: TGTGCCAGCGCATCCCACGGGACAGACCAAGAGACCCAGTACTTC

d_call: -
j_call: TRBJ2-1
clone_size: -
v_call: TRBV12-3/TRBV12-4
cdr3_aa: CASSLGGRFDEQFF
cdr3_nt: TGTGCCAGCAGTTTAGGTGGTCGATTCGATGAGCAGTTCTTC

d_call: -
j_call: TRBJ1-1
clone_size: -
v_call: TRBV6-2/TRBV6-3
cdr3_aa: CASSYGGLGRNTEAFF
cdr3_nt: TGTGCCAGCAGTTATGGGGGGCTGGGGCGTAACACTGAAGCTTTCTTT

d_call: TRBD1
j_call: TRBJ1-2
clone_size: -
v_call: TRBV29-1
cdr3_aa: CSVRTGENGYTF
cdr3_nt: TGCAGCGTTCGGACAGGAGAAAATGGCTACACCTTC

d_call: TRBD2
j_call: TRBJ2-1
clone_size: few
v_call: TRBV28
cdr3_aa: CASSLIVGLAGSYNEQFF
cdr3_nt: TGTGCCAGCAGTTTAATTGTTGGGCTAGCGGGGTCCTACAATGAGCAGTTCTTC

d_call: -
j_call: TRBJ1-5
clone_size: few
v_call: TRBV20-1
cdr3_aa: CSARGGGQPQHF
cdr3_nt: TGCAGTGCTAGGGGGGGCGGGCAGCCCCAGCATTTT

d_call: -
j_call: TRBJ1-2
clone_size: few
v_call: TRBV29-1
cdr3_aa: CSVRLDGYTF
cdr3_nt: TGCAGCGTTAGGCTGGATGGCTACACCTTC

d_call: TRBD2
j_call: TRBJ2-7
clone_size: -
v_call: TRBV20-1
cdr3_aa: CSAKIPIGRAPYEQYF
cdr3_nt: TGCAGTGCTAAAATACCAATAGGGAGGGCCCCATACGAGCAGTACTTC

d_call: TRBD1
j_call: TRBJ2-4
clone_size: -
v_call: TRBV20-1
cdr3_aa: CSAPGGEAKNIQYF
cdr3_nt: TGCAGTGCTCCAGGGGGCGAAGCCAAAAACATTCAGTACTTC

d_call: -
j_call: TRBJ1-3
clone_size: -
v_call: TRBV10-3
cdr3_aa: CAISESWGSSTSGNTIYF
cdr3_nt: TGTGCCATCAGTGAGTCATGGGGGTCCTCCACCTCTGGAAACACCATATATTTT

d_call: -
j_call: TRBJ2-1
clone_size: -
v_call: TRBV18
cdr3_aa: CASSPRARHNEQFF
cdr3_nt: TGTGCCAGCTCACCACGGGCCCGTCACAATGAGCAGTTCTTC

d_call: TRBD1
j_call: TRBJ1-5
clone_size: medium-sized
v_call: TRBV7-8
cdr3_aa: CASSTGTDNQPQHF
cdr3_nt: TGTGCCAGCAGCACCGGGACAGACAATCAGCCCCAGCATTTT

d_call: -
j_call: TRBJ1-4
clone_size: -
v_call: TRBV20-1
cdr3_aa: CSARARGETNEKLFF
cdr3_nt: TGCAGTGCTAGAGCGAGAGGGGAAACTAATGAAAAACTGTTTTTT

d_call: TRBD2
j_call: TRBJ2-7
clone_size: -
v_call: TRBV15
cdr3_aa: CATSLAGTTYEQYF
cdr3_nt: TGTGCCACCAGCTTAGCGGGCACCACCTACGAGCAGTACTTC

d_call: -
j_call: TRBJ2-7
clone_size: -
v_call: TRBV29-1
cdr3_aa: CSVGGGPAYEQYF
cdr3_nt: TGCAGCGTTGGTGGGGGCCCCGCCTACGAGCAGTACTTC

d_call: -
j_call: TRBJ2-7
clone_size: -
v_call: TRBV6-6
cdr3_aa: CASSYMTRSEQYF
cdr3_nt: TGTGCCAGCAGTTACATGACCCGGTCCGAGCAGTACTTC

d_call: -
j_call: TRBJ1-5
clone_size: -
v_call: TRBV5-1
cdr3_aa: CASSPSLFGAGQPQHF
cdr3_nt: TGCGCCAGCTCTCCAAGCTTATTCGGGGCAGGACAGCCCCAGCATTTT

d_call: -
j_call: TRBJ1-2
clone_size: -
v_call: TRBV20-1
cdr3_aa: CSTPETAYGYTF
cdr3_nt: TGCAGTACCCCGGAGACAGCCTATGGCTACACCTTC

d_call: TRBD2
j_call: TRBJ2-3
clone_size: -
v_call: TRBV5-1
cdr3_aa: CASSLRREGTDTQYF
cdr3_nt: TGCGCCAGCAGCTTGAGGCGGGAGGGCACAGATACGCAGTATTTT

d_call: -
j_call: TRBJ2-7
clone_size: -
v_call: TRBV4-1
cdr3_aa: CASSLTDGVYEQYF
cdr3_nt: TGCGCCAGCAGCCTTACGGACGGGGTCTACGAGCAGTACTTC

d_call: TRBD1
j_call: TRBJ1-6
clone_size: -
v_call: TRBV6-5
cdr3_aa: CASSYSGDRRNSPLHF
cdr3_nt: TGTGCCAGCAGTTACTCAGGGGACAGGAGAAATTCACCCCTCCACTTT

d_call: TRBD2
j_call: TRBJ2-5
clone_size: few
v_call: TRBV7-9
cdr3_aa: CASGAGGETQYF
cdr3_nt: TGTGCCAGCGGAGCGGGAGGGGAGACCCAGTACTTC

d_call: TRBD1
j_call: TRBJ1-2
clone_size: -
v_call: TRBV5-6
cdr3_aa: CASSLGDRGNYGYTF
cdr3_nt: TGTGCCAGCAGCTTGGGGGACAGGGGTAACTATGGCTACACCTTC

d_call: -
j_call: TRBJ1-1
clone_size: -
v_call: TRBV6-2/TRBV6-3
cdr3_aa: CASSYWVANTEAFF
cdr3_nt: TGTGCCAGCAGTTACTGGGTGGCGAACACTGAAGCTTTCTTT

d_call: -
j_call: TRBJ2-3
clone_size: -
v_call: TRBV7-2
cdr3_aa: CASSSQRKRTDTQYF
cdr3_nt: TGTGCCAGCAGCTCTCAGCGGAAACGCACAGATACGCAGTATTTT

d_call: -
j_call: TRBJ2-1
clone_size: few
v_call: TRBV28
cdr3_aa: CASTPGLGALYNEQFF
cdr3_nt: TGTGCCAGCACGCCCGGATTGGGGGCTCTCTACAATGAGCAGTTCTTC

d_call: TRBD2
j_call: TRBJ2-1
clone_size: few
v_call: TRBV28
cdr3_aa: CASTSGWEQFF
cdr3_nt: TGTGCCAGCACTAGCGGTTGGGAGCAGTTCTTC

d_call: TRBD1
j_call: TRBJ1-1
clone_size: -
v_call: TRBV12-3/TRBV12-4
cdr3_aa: CASRQRQGARAFF
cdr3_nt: TGTGCCAGCAGACAAAGACAGGGGGCGCGAGCTTTCTTT

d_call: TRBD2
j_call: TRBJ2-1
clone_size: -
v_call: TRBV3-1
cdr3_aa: CASSQGTSGDNEQFF
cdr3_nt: TGTGCCAGCAGCCAAGGGACTAGCGGGGACAATGAGCAGTTCTTC

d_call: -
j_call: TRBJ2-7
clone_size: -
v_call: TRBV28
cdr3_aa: CASSTRGVGANEQYF
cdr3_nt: TGTGCCAGCAGTACAAGGGGGGTGGGGGCCAACGAGCAGTACTTC

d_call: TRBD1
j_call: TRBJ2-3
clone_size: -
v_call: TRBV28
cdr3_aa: CASSLTGALGGTDTQYF
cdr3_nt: TGTGCCAGCAGTTTAACAGGGGCTCTCGGAGGTACAGATACGCAGTATTTT

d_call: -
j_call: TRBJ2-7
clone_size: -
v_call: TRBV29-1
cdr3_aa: CSVESGSEQYF
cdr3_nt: TGCAGCGTTGAGTCGGGGAGCGAGCAGTACTTC

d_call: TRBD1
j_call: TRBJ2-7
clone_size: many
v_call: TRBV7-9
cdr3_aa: CASSTPQGASGYEQYF
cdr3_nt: TGTGCCAGCAGCACACCACAGGGGGCGAGCGGATACGAGCAGTACTTC

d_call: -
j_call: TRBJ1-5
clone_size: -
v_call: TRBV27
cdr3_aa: CATPAMSGQGNQPQHF
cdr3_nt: TGTGCCACCCCTGCGATGTCCGGGCAGGGAAATCAGCCCCAGCATTTT

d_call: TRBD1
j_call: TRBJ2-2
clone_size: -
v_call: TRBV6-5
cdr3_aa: CASSLTGARAGELFF
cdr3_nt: TGTGCCAGCAGTCTAACAGGGGCGAGGGCCGGGGAGCTGTTTTTT

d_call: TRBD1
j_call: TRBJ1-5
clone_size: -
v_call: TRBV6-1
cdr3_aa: CASSWTGGVDQPQHF
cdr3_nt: TGTGCCAGCAGCTGGACAGGGGGCGTAGATCAGCCCCAGCATTTT

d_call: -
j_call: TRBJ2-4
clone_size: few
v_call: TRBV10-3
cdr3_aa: CAISESNGAAKNIQYF
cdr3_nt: TGTGCCATCAGTGAGTCGAACGGGGCAGCCAAAAACATTCAGTACTTC

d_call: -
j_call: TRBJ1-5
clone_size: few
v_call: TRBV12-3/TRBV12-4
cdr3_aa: CASSLESGINQPQHF
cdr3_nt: TGTGCCAGCAGTTTAGAATCAGGGATCAATCAGCCCCAGCATTTT

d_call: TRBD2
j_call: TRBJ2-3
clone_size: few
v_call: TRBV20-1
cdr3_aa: CSASGTTWDTQYF
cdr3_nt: TGCAGTGCTAGCGGGACTACCTGGGATACGCAGTATTTT

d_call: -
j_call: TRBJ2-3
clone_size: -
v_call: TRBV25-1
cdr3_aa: CASSGETDTQYF
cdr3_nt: TGTGCCAGCAGTGGAGAGACAGATACGCAGTATTTT

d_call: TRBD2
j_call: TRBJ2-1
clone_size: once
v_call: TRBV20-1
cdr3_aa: CSAPSGGSSHNEQFF
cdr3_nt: TGCAGTGCCCCCTCCGGGGGGAGTTCCCACAATGAGCAGTTCTTC

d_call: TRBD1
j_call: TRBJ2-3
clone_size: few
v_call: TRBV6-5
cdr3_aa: CASSYSAGGSGTDTQYF
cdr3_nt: TGTGCCAGCAGTTACTCCGCAGGGGGCAGTGGCACAGATACGCAGTATTTT